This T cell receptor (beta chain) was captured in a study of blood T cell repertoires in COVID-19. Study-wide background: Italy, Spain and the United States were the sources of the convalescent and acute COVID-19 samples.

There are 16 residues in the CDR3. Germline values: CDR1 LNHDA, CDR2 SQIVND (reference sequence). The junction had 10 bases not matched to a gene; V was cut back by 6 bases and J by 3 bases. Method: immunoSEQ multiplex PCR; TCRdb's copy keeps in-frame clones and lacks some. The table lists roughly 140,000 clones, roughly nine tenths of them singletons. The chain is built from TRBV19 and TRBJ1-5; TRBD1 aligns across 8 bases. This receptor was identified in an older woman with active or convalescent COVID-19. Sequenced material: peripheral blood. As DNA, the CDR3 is TGTGCCAGTAGGCCCGACAGGGGCGGCAACAATCAGCCCCAGCATTTT. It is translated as CASRPDRGGNNQPQHF. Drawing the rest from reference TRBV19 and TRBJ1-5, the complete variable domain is DGGITQSPKYLFRKEGQNVTLSCEQNLNHDAMYWYRQDPGQGLRLIYYSQIVNDFQKGDIAEGYSVSREKKESFPLTVTSAQKNPTAFYLCASRPDRGGNNQPQHFGDGTRLSIL.